These 25 T cell receptor beta chains came from one sample sequenced in a study of Graves' ophthalmopathy and Graves' hyperthyroidism. Scientists amplified the TCR beta CDR3 regions from RNA transcripts. The workflow started with a first-round RT-PCR run with HTBI primers and then moved on to a second-round multiplex PCR. TCRdb independently ran MiXCR on the multiplex PCR reads; one entry per CDR3 protein. In the table there are over 450,000 distinct CDR3 sequences, around 15% of which are singletons. Sequencing was performed on blood. The receptors stem from a woman in her twenties or thirties with Graves' ophthalmopathy.

This clonotype has ten or more counts. The chain is built from TRBV2 and TRBJ2-5, with TRBD1 as a possible D gene (6 bases). Germline CDR1 and CDR2: SNHLY and FYNNEI. There are 12 residues in the CDR3. V shed 7 bases and J shed 3 bases, with 9 bases lying between them. The CDR3: CASNRQEETQYF. The CDR3 DNA reads as TGTGCCAGCAATAGACAGGAAGAGACCCAGTACTTC.

At least ten counts were recorded for this clonotype. This chain's CDR3 is CASSLADVTGELFF. CDR3 DNA sequence: TGTGCCAGCAGTTTAGCAGATGTCACCGGGGAGCTGTTTTTT. The chain links TRBV12-3 or TRBV12-4 to TRBJ2-2; no clear D gene. V dropped 0 bases and J dropped 4 bases, with 6 bases sitting between them. There are 14 residues in the CDR3.

A word on this clonotype: Given a much more abundant clone one base away, this may be a read error. The chain has TRBV27 and TRBJ1-6; 8 nucleotides align to TRBD1. CDR1 is MNHEY, CDR2 SMNVEV, per germline (reference sequence). V lost 7 bases to trimming and J lost 9 bases; unmatched junction nucleotides: 11. The CDR3 runs 15 residues. The CDR3 region has the DNA TGTGCCAGCAAGGTGACAGGGGTGCAAACTTCACCCCTCCACTTT. Protein sequence: CASKVTGVQTSPLHF.

This clonotype was observed at least ten times. The chain combines TRBV2 with TRBJ2-5, with TRBD2 as a possible D gene (5 bases). V lost 6 bases and J 3 bases, leaving 14 bases between the germline ends. Per germline, CDR1 SNHLY and CDR2 FYNNEI. The CDR3 spans 14 residues. This CDR3 reads CASRLDSSEETQYF. The DNA of the CDR3 is TGTGCCAGCAGATTGGACTCATCCGAAGAGACCCAGTACTTC. The variable domain in full, with the rest retrieved from reference TRBV2 and TRBJ2-5, is EPEVTQTPSHQVTQMGQEVILRCVPISNHLYFYWYRQILGQKVEFLVSFYNNEISEKSEIFDDQFSVERPDGSNFTLKIRSTKLEDSAMYFCASRLDSSEETQYFGPGTRLLVL.

This clonotype came up many times. This sequence joins TRBV3-1 and TRBJ2-7; D remains ambiguous. Germline CDR1 reads LGHDT; CDR2 reads YNNKEL (reference sequence). The length of the CDR3 is 13 residues. The V gene lost 4 bases and the J gene lost 3 bases, with 10 bases spanning the gap. The CDR3 DNA reads TGTGCCAGCAGCCCGCACTCTAACTACGAGCAGTACTTC. Encoded protein: CASSPHSNYEQYF.

This clonotype was counted a few times. This rearrangement joins TRBV30 to TRBJ2-5, with TRBD2 matching over 8 bases. Losses at the gene ends were 0 bases for V and 5 bases for J; bases not matched to a gene: 8. The germline V gene encodes CDR1 GTSNPN and CDR2 SVGIG (reference sequence). This CDR3 spans 15 amino acids. CDR3 DNA sequence: TGTGCCTGGAGTGTGAGCGGGGGCCTTCATGAGACCCAGTACTTC. This codes for CAWSVSGGLHETQYF. The entire variable domain, with the rest obtained from reference TRBV30 and TRBJ2-5, is as follows: SQTIHQWPATLVQPVGSPLSLECTVEGTSNPNLYWYRQAAGRGLQLLFYSVGIGQISSEVPQNLSASRPQDRQFILSSKKLLLSDSGFYLCAWSVSGGLHETQYFGPGTRLLVL.

This clonotype has at least ten counts. The J gene is TRBJ1-2, the V gene TRBV11-2; D possibly corresponds to TRBD1 (5 bases). This CDR3 spans 14 amino acids. CDR1 SGHAT and CDR2 FQNNGV come from the germline V gene. V was trimmed by 4 bases and J by 6 bases, leaving 15 bases between them. CDR3 in amino acids: CASSSGRKLDGYTF. The CDR3 DNA sequence: TGTGCCAGCAGCTCGGGGCGAAAACTAGATGGCTACACCTTC.

This clonotype was counted ten times or more. The chain joins TRBV28 to TRBJ1-5; 7 bases align to TRBD1. Trimming removed 5 bases from V and 3 bases from J; junction bases left unmatched: 4. Germline-derived CDR1 and CDR2 are MDHEN and SYDVKM. CDR3 size: 14 residues. The CDR3 DNA reads as TGTGCCAGCAGTGTGGACAGGATCAATCAGCCCCAGCATTTT. It encodes CASSVDRINQPQHF.

This clonotype came up many times. The V gene is TRBV12-3 or TRBV12-4, the J gene TRBJ1-5; D is ambiguous. This CDR3 has 12 residues. V was clipped by 3 bases and J by 5 bases, with 5 bases between them. The CDR3 DNA reads as TGTGCCAGCAGTTTGGCCCATCAGCCCCAGCATTTT. It translates to CASSLAHQPQHF.

This clonotype was seen at least ten times. The V and J genes are TRBV20-1 and TRBJ1-1; tentatively, D is TRBD1 (6 bases). Per the germline V gene, CDR1 is DFQATT and CDR2 is SNEGSKA (reference sequence). V was shortened by 2 bases and J by 5 bases, with 9 bases between the two germline ends. The CDR3 runs to 12 residues. The DNA for the CDR3 is TGCAGTGCTAGACCAGGGGATACTGAAGCTTTCTTT. Its translation is CSARPGDTEAFF.

Many counts were recorded for this clonotype. This chain joins TRBV29-1 and TRBJ2-5; no clear D gene. V was clipped by 4 bases and J by 0 bases, with 9 bases between them. This CDR3 has 13 residues. Looked up from germline, CDR1 is SQVTM and CDR2 is ANQGSEA. The CDR3 spells CSVVMENQETQYF. The CDR3 nucleotides read TGCAGCGTTGTTATGGAAAACCAAGAGACCCAGTACTTC.

This clonotype was observed many times. V is TRBV7-2 and J is TRBJ2-5; 8 nucleotides match TRBD1. Unmatched junction bases numbered 9, after V lost 5 bases and J lost 4 bases. The CDR3 sequence is 15 residues long. Germline V lookup: CDR1 SGHTA, CDR2 FQGNSA. The CDR3 spells CASSPRRQGRETQYF. CDR3 in DNA: TGTGCCAGCAGCCCCCGGAGACAGGGGAGAGAGACCCAGTACTTC.

This clonotype has ten or more counts. J is TRBJ1-1 and V is TRBV10-3; no firm D call. V lost 6 bases to trimming and J lost 3 bases, with 17 bases between them. Germline V lookup: CDR1 ENHRY, CDR2 SYGVKD. This CDR3 spans 15 amino acids. CDR3 bases: TGTGCCATCAGCGACTCGCTCCTAAGGCACACTGAAGCTTTCTTT. Encoded protein: CAISDSLLRHTEAFF.

This chain uses TRBV12-3 or TRBV12-4 with TRBJ2-2, with 11 bases fitting TRBD2. The CDR3 sequence is 18 residues long. The trim removed 1 base at V and 9 bases at J, leaving 13 bases unmatched. This CDR3 is CASSLGSPTSGISWELFF. CDR3 DNA: TGTGCCAGCAGTTTAGGCTCCCCGACTAGCGGGATATCCTGGGAGCTGTTTTTT.

The chain couples TRBV3-1 to TRBJ1-1; 8 bases map to TRBD1. The CDR3 consists of 15 residues. The V segment lost 4 bases and the J segment 1 base; nucleotides outside the gene matches: 5. Germline V gene lookup returns CDR1 LGHDT and CDR2 YNNKEL (reference sequence). In DNA form, the CDR3 reads TGTGCCAGCAGCCCAGGGGGCGCGGGGAACACTGAAGCTTTCTTT. It encodes CASSPGGAGNTEAFF.

This clonotype has a count of ten or more. The chain carries TRBV12-3 or TRBV12-4 and TRBJ2-7, with TRBD1 as a possible D gene (6 bases). CDR3 length: 13 amino acids. V lost 5 bases and J lost 6, with 14 bases in between. The CDR3: CASSRQVPGEQYF. In DNA form, the CDR3 reads TGTGCCAGCAGTCGACAGGTTCCTGGCGAGCAGTACTTC.

This clonotype was seen many times. The chain carries TRBV7-8 and TRBJ2-5; perhaps TRBD1 as D (6 bases). Trimming removed 3 bases at V and 4 bases at J, with 15 bases between. Germline-derived CDR1 and CDR2 are SGHVS and FQNEAQ. The CDR3 length is 15 residues. CDR3 sequence: CASSLGWGQGETQYF. The CDR3 bases are TGTGCCAGCAGCTTGGGCTGGGGGCAGGGAGAGACCCAGTACTTC.

This clonotype came up a few times. The chain uses TRBV7-9 and TRBJ1-2; no firm D call. From germline, CDR1 is SEHNR and CDR2 FQNEAQ (reference sequence). Trimming stripped 10 bases from V and 2 bases from J, with 11 bases between. This CDR3 region has 12 residues. CDR3 residues: CATHSENYGYTF. The CDR3 DNA reads as TGTGCCACCCACAGCGAAAACTATGGCTACACCTTC.

V is TRBV9 and J is TRBJ2-7; no firm D call. The germline gives CDR1 SGDLS, CDR2 YYNGEE. With 4 bases removed from V and 7 bases from J, the gap between germline ends came to 15 bases. This CDR3 region has 13 residues. The CDR3 loop is CASSPSTTSEQYF. The CDR3 bases are TGTGCCAGCAGCCCCTCCACTACCTCAGAGCAGTACTTC. The variable domain in full, completed from reference TRBV9 and TRBJ2-7, reads DSGVTQTPKHLITATGQRVTLRCSPRSGDLSVYWYQQSLDQGLQFLIQYYNGEERAKGNILERFSAQQFPDLHSELNLSSLELGDSALYFCASSPSTTSEQYFGPGTRLTVT.

This clonotype was picked up a small number of times. This chain links TRBV4-2 with TRBJ2-1; 10 bases agree with TRBD2. Germline V gives CDR1 LGHNA, CDR2 YNFKEQ. Trimming took 4 bases from V and 7 from J; bases not matched to a gene: 19. The CDR3 has 19 amino acids. The CDR3 sequence is CASSRFWLSGRNRGNEQFF. In DNA, the CDR3 is TGTGCCAGCAGCCGATTCTGGCTTAGCGGGAGGAACCGGGGGAATGAGCAGTTCTTC.

Ten or more counts support this clonotype. The chain combines TRBV28 with TRBJ2-5; 7 nucleotides agree with TRBD1. V trimming: 6 bases; J trimming: 5 bases; junction bases outside the gene matches: 12. The CDR3 is 15 residues long. From germline, CDR1 is MDHEN and CDR2 SYDVKM. CDR3 sequence (DNA): TGTGCCAGCAGGACCGGGACAGATTTTGGGGAGACCCAGTACTTC. Amino acid sequence: CASRTGTDFGETQYF.

This clonotype was seen ten or more times. The chain carries TRBV7-9 and TRBJ2-7, with D perhaps matching TRBD2 (5 bases). V lost 4 bases and J lost 7, with 11 bases in between. CDR3 length equals 12 residues. Germline V gene sequence: CDR1 SEHNR, CDR2 FQNEAQ (reference sequence). For the CDR3, the DNA is TGTGCCAGCAGCTCCGGGTTAGCGGAGCAGTACTTC. It is translated as CASSSGLAEQYF.

Many counts were recorded for this clonotype. The gene calls are TRBV28 and TRBJ2-7, with D possibly being TRBD1 (5 bases). Germline V gene data show CDR1 as MDHEN and CDR2 as SYDVKM. V lost 8 bases and J 4 bases, leaving 18 bases between the germline ends. The length of the CDR3 is 14 residues. CDR3 sequence: CASQTPRDFYEQYF. The CDR3 DNA reads TGTGCCAGCCAAACACCCAGGGATTTTTACGAGCAGTACTTC.

This clonotype occurred many times. The V and J genes are TRBV9 and TRBJ1-2; 9 positions match TRBD1. Per the germline V gene, CDR1 is SGDLS and CDR2 is YYNGEE. The CDR3 runs 15 residues. V lost 3 bases and J lost 8; bases outside the gene matches: 11. CDR3 amino acids: CASSAETGGLGGYTF. The CDR3 DNA follows: TGTGCCAGCAGCGCCGAGACAGGGGGATTGGGAGGCTACACCTTC.

There are many counts of this clonotype. V and J are TRBV12-3 or TRBV12-4 and TRBJ2-7; D ambiguous. The V end lost 8 bases, the J end lost 6 bases, and 11 bases lay between the germline ends. The CDR3 contains 11 residues. CDR3: CASGLGGEQYF. The CDR3 DNA reads as TGTGCCAGCGGGTTGGGCGGCGAGCAGTACTTC.